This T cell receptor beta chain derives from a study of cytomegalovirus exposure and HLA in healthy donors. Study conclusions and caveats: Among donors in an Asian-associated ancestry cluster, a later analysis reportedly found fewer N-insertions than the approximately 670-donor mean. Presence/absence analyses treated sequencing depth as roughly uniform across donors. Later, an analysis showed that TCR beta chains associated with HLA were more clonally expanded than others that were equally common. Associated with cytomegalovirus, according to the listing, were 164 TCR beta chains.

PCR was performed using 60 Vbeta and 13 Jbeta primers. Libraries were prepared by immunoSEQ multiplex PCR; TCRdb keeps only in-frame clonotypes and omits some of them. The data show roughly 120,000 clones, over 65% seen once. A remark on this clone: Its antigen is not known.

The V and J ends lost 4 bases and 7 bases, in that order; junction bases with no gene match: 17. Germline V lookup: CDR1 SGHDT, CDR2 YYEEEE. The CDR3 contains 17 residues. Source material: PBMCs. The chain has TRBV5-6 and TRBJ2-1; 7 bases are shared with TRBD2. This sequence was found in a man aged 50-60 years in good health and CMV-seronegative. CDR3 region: CASSHRAGGEFSNEQFF. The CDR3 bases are TGTGCCAGCAGCCACCGAGCTGGGGGGGAGTTTTCAAATGAGCAGTTCTTC.